This is a list of T cell receptor beta chains from one sample in a study of T cells in Graves' hyperthyroidism and ophthalmopathy. TCRdb called the multiplex PCR reads again in MiXCR, with one record for every CDR3 protein. The table records roughly 520,000 distinct CDR3 sequences, around 22% of them present only once. The sample consisted of blood. These TCRs come from a woman aged 30 to 39 with Graves' ophthalmopathy. CDR3s include the opening cysteine and the closing phenylalanine or tryptophan. Fields, in order: V gene, J gene, D gene, clone size, CDR3 DNA, CDR3 protein. A D gene is named only where the DNA matches it firmly. Size values are once, few and many counts, or a class for expanded clones, and some rows have none.

>TRBV6-2/TRBV6-3|TRBJ2-2|TRBD1|NA
TGTGCCAACAGAGGACAGGGTTACACCGGGGAGCTGTTTTTT
CANRGQGYTGELFF
>TRBV7-2|TRBJ2-5|NA|many
TGTGCCAGCAGCTTAGAGAGGGAGACCCAGTACTTC
CASSLERETQYF
>TRBV18|TRBJ2-7|NA|many
TGTGCCAGCTCACCACCCATAGTACTTGGGCACGAGCAGTACTTC
CASSPPIVLGHEQYF
>TRBV6-1|TRBJ2-7|TRBD2|many
TGTGCCAGCATGAATAGCGGGGGGTTATACGAGCAGTACTTC
CASMNSGGLYEQYF
>TRBV18|TRBJ1-2|TRBD1|many
TGTGCCAGCTCACCCGACAGGGAGTATGGCTACACCTTC
CASSPDREYGYTF
>TRBV28|TRBJ1-5|TRBD1|many
TGTGCCAGCAGTTTTCGGGACAGCCATAATAGCAATCAGCCCCAGCATTTT
CASSFRDSHNSNQPQHF
>TRBV5-1|TRBJ2-5|TRBD2|NA
TGCGCCAGCAGCTTTTATAGCGGGGGGAGGCAAGAGACCCAGTACTTC
CASSFYSGGRQETQYF
>TRBV27|TRBJ1-2|NA|many
TGTGCCAGCAGCGGACGGACAAGCAACTATGGCTACACCTTC
CASSGRTSNYGYTF
>TRBV4-1|TRBJ1-5|NA|many
TGCGCCAGCAGCCAAGATTACACGTATCAGCCCCAGCATTTT
CASSQDYTYQPQHF
>TRBV7-2|TRBJ1-5|NA|many
TGTGCCAGCAGCAGTAACAGGGCTCAGCCCCAGCATTTT
CASSSNRAQPQHF
>TRBV12-3/TRBV12-4|TRBJ1-1|TRBD1|NA
TGTGCCAGCAGTTTAGCGGTAGGGGGCCGAACGAACACTGAAGCTTTCTTT
CASSLAVGGRTNTEAFF
>TRBV12-3/TRBV12-4|TRBJ2-4|TRBD1|NA
TGTGCCAGCAGGGACAGGGGCAAAAACATTAAGTACTTC
CASRDRGKNIKYF
>TRBV30|TRBJ1-1|TRBD1|many
TGTGCCTGGACAGGGGGGAACACTGAAGCTTTCTTT
CAWTGGNTEAFF
>TRBV28|TRBJ2-5|TRBD2|many
TGTGCCAGCAGTTGGACACTAGCGGGGGGGCAAGAGACCCAGTACTTC
CASSWTLAGGQETQYF
>TRBV6-2/TRBV6-3|TRBJ1-2|TRBD1|NA
TGTGCCAGCAGCTCCAACAGGGGGCAGAACTATGGCTACACCTTC
CASSSNRGQNYGYTF
>TRBV11-2|TRBJ1-1|TRBD1|NA
TGTGCCACCGCCGGGACAGGGGCTTACACTGAAGCTTTCTTT
CATAGTGAYTEAFF
>TRBV12-3/TRBV12-4|TRBJ2-7|NA|many
TGTGCCAGCAGTTCCCCTAGGGACGGCTCCTACGAGCAGTACTTC
CASSSPRDGSYEQYF
>TRBV27|TRBJ2-7|NA|NA
TGTGCCAGCAGTTTTAGGTCAGGTGGGCCCTACGAGCAGTACTTC
CASSFRSGGPYEQYF
>TRBV20-1|TRBJ2-5|TRBD2|many
TGCAGTGCTCCTCCCCCTAGCGGGGTGGAGACCCAGTACTTC
CSAPPPSGVETQYF
>TRBV10-3|TRBJ2-2|NA|NA
TGTGCCATCAGAGGGACACCCACCGGGAACACCGGGGAGCTGTTTTTT
CAIRGTPTGNTGELFF
>TRBV20-1|TRBJ2-5|TRBD2|NA
TGCAGTGCTAGAGTTCTAGCGGGAGGGCCTAGGGAGACCCAGTACTTC
CSARVLAGGPRETQYF
>TRBV18|TRBJ2-2|NA|few
TGTGCCAGCTCACCAAGAGGGTCCGGGGAGCTGTTTTTT
CASSPRGSGELFF
>TRBV30|TRBJ1-2|NA|many
TGTGCCTGGAGTTTGGTGCAGGGGAGTGGCTACACCTTC
CAWSLVQGSGYTF
>TRBV12-3/TRBV12-4|TRBJ2-7|TRBD1|NA
TGTGCCAGCGGGACAGGGTATGGCGAGCAGTACTTC
CASGTGYGEQYF
>TRBV20-1|TRBJ1-3|NA|many
TGCAGTGCTAGAGATTTGACAGCCTCTGGAAACACCATATATTTT
CSARDLTASGNTIYF
>TRBV19|TRBJ1-1|NA|NA
TGTGCCAGTAGTATAGAGGTTCGGGGGACTGAAGCTTTCTTT
CASSIEVRGTEAFF
>TRBV6-1|TRBJ2-6|NA|many
TGTGCCAGCAGTGAAGAACCCTCTGGGGCCAACGTCCTGACTTTC
CASSEEPSGANVLTF
>TRBV5-1|TRBJ1-1|NA|many
TGCGCCAGCAGCTTCCCGTCGCAGGTTGGTGAAGCTTTCTTT
CASSFPSQVGEAFF
>TRBV19|TRBJ1-2|NA|many
TGTGCCAGTAGTAGCGCCTTAAGGGACGGCTACACCTTC
CASSSALRDGYTF
>TRBV14|TRBJ2-7|NA|many
TGTGCCAGCAGTCGAACCTCAGGGGCGTCCTACGAGCAGTACTTC
CASSRTSGASYEQYF
>TRBV12-5|TRBJ2-5|NA|NA
TGTGCTAGTGCCTCCGCGGGCGAGACCCAGTACTTC
CASASAGETQYF
>TRBV7-2|TRBJ2-7|NA|few
TGTGCCAGCAGCTTAGCCGTTCTCGAGCAGTACTTC
CASSLAVLEQYF
>TRBV24-1|TRBJ2-7|NA|NA
TGTGCCACCAGTGCGGCCAACTCCTACGAGCAGTACTTC
CATSAANSYEQYF
>TRBV6-1|TRBJ1-2|TRBD1|NA
TGTGCCAGCAAGGTCGGACAGGGGTACTATGGCTACACCTTC
CASKVGQGYYGYTF
>TRBV27|TRBJ1-2|TRBD1|many
TGTGCCAGCAGTTCCCCAGACAGGGGCTATGGCTACACCTTC
CASSSPDRGYGYTF
>TRBV4-2|TRBJ2-7|TRBD1|many
TGTGCCAGCAGCCACCTGACAGGGGCGGAGTACGAGCAGTACTTC
CASSHLTGAEYEQYF
>TRBV6-5|TRBJ2-7|NA|many
TGTGCCAGCAAAGCAACCCGAGACTCCTACGAGCAGTACTTC
CASKATRDSYEQYF
>TRBV2|TRBJ2-2|NA|many
TGTGCCAGCAGTGAACTCATTCCGCTGGGAAGTGGCGGGGAGCTGTTTTTT
CASSELIPLGSGGELFF
>TRBV6-5|TRBJ1-5|NA|many
TGTGCCAGCAGTTCGCCGGGGACGGGAAGCAATCAGCCCCAGCATTTT
CASSSPGTGSNQPQHF
>TRBV11-2|TRBJ2-7|NA|few
TGTGCCAGCAGCTTAGATCCGGGCAGCTCCTACGAGCAGTACTTC
CASSLDPGSSYEQYF
>TRBV2|TRBJ2-7|NA|NA
TGTGCCAGCAAGAGATGGACAACCTACGAGCAGTACTTC
CASKRWTTYEQYF
>TRBV6-1|TRBJ1-1|NA|NA
TGTGCCGCGGCGGGCGGCGTGCAGGCTGAAGCTTTCTTT
CAAAGGVQAEAFF
>TRBV11-2|TRBJ2-3|TRBD2|few
TGTGCCAGCAGCTTCACTAGCGGGGGGCCAGCAGATACGCAGTATTTT
CASSFTSGGPADTQYF
>TRBV15|TRBJ2-7|NA|NA
TGTGCCACCAGCCCTCTAACGTTCGCAGTGGCTAACGAGCAGTACTTC
CATSPLTFAVANEQYF
>TRBV28|TRBJ2-2|TRBD2|NA
TGTGCCAGTAAGCGGGATCCCGGGGAGCTGTTTTTT
CASKRDPGELFF
>TRBV12-3/TRBV12-4|TRBJ2-2|NA|many
TGTGCCAGCAGTTTAGCGAGGGGGACCGCCGGGGAGCTGTTTTTT
CASSLARGTAGELFF
>TRBV9|TRBJ2-5|NA|many
TGTGCCAGCAGCGTAGGCGTTCAGAGTGAGACCCAGTACTTC
CASSVGVQSETQYF
>TRBV19|TRBJ2-5|TRBD2|NA
TGTGCCAGTAGTGCACTAGCGGGGATACCCCAAGAGACCCAGTACTTC
CASSALAGIPQETQYF
>TRBV20-1|TRBJ2-5|NA|few
TGCAGTGCTTATATACAGGGAAGATACCAAGAGACCCAGTACTTC
CSAYIQGRYQETQYF
>TRBV2|TRBJ2-7|TRBD1|many
TGTGCCAGCAGTGATTGGGACAGGATCTACGAGCAGTACTTC
CASSDWDRIYEQYF
>TRBV7-8|TRBJ1-1|TRBD1|NA
TGTGCCAGCAGCTTAGGCGACAGGGGGCACGCTGAAGCTTTCTTT
CASSLGDRGHAEAFF
>TRBV7-8|TRBJ2-7|NA|many
TGTGCCAGCAGCTCCGGGGCAGGTTCCCCAGGGGAGCAGTACTTC
CASSSGAGSPGEQYF
>TRBV10-3|TRBJ1-3|TRBD1|many
TGTGCCACATACAGGGGGAGCTCTGGAAACACCATATATTTT
CATYRGSSGNTIYF
>TRBV5-1|TRBJ1-1|NA|many
TGCGCCAGTGGGACCGCCGTTGGTAGCACTGAAGCTTTCTTT
CASGTAVGSTEAFF
>TRBV6-1|TRBJ2-5|NA|few
TGTGCCAGCAGACCCACATCGGCAGGGCAAGAGACCCAGTACTTC
CASRPTSAGQETQYF
>TRBV2|TRBJ1-1|NA|many
TGTGCCAGCAGCGGGACAATCTTAGCAGCTTTCTTT
CASSGTILAAFF
>TRBV12-3/TRBV12-4|TRBJ2-5|TRBD2|few
TGTGCCAGCAGCCAAGACCTAGCGGGGGGAAAAGAGACCCAGTACTTC
CASSQDLAGGKETQYF
>TRBV29-1|TRBJ2-7|NA|few
TGCAGCGTTGAAGACTTGGGGAACGAGCAGTACTTC
CSVEDLGNEQYF
>TRBV6-1|TRBJ2-5|TRBD1|many
TGTGCCAGCAGCCGGGACAGGGTTGAGACCCAGTACTTC
CASSRDRVETQYF
>TRBV3-1|TRBJ1-2|NA|few
TGTGCCAGCACCCCGTCCGGGACCGCCCGATATGGCTACACCTTC
CASTPSGTARYGYTF